The 21 T cell receptor beta chains below come from one sample, sequenced in a study of cytomegalovirus exposure and HLA in healthy donors. Amplification used 60 Vbeta primers and 13 Jbeta primers. Libraries were prepared by immunoSEQ multiplex PCR; TCRdb keeps only in-frame clonotypes and omits some of them. This listing includes 100,000 to 150,000 clones. The sequenced material came from PBMCs. The source is a woman in her thirties or forties in good health and CMV-seropositive.

CDR3 protein: CASSVGTSSYNEQFF. The CDR3 nucleotides are TGTGCCAGCAGCGTAGGGACTAGCTCCTACAATGAGCAGTTCTTC. This sequence joins TRBV9 and TRBJ2-1; 7 nucleotides match TRBD2. Germline V CDR1 and CDR2: SGDLS, YYNGEE. The CDR3 runs to 15 residues. V lost 0 bases and J lost 0; bases outside the gene matches: 0.

This chain uses TRBV28 with TRBJ1-4; D gene ambiguous. The CDR3 loop spans 12 amino acids. Per the germline V gene, CDR1 is MDHEN and CDR2 is SYDVKM. V lost 6 bases, J lost 3 bases, and 5 bases lay in between. DNA of the CDR3: TGTGCCAGCAGCATCCCTAATGAAAAACTGTTTTTT. As protein: CASSIPNEKLFF. Combining the CDR3 with reference TRBV28 and TRBJ1-4 gives the whole variable domain DVKVTQSSRYLVKRTGEKVFLECVQDMDHENMFWYRQDPGLGLRLIYFSYDVKMKEKGDIPEGYSVSREKKERFSLILESASTNQTSMYLCASSIPNEKLFFGSGTQLSVL.

V is TRBV7-3 and J is TRBJ2-7; D possibly corresponds to TRBD2 (5 bases). The length of the CDR3 is 13 residues. Germline V gene data show CDR1 as SGHTA and CDR2 as FQGTGA. Trimming shortened V by 2 bases and J by 2 bases, and 7 bases separated the two germline ends. The CDR3 DNA reads as TGTGCCAGCAGCTTAGGTAGCGCCTACGAGCAGTACTTC. The encoded protein is CASSLGSAYEQYF. Full variable domain (outside the CDR3, taken from reference TRBV7-3 and TRBJ2-7): GAGVSQTPSNKVTEKGKYVELRCDPISGHTALYWYRQSLGQGPEFLIYFQGTGAADDSGLPNDRFFAVRPEGSVSTLKIQRTERGDSAVYLCASSLGSAYEQYFGPGTRLTVT.

The chain recombines TRBV5-4 with TRBJ1-1; the D gene is possibly TRBD1 (6 bases). This CDR3 is 15 amino acids long. Trimming left V 1 base short and J 1 base short, with 11 bases between. The germline V gene has CDR1 SGHNT and CDR2 YYREEE (reference sequence). CDR3: CASSLLTGWNTEAFF. CDR3 nucleotides: TGTGCCAGCAGCTTGTTAACAGGGTGGAACACTGAAGCTTTCTTT.

The rearrangement joins TRBV29-1 to TRBJ2-3, with a weak D call TRBD2 (6 bases). The CDR3 has 12 residues. V lost 8 bases to trimming and J lost 5 bases, with 14 bases between them. Germline V CDR1 and CDR2: SQVTM, ANQGSEA. The chain's CDR3 is CSPGVPGDTQYF. The DNA for the CDR3 is TGCAGCCCGGGGGTTCCGGGAGATACGCAGTATTTT.

The rearrangement links TRBV5-6 to TRBJ2-1, with D perhaps TRBD2 (5 bases). Trimming stripped 1 base from V and 4 bases from J, with 6 bases between. The CDR3 loop spans 13 amino acids. In germline, CDR1 is SGHDT, CDR2 YYEEEE. In DNA form, the CDR3 reads TGTGCCAGCAGCTTGACTAGATACAATGAGCAGTTCTTC. This encodes CASSLTRYNEQFF.

The chain uses TRBV7-2 and TRBJ2-7; D may be TRBD1 (5 bases). The CDR3 sequence is 13 residues long. Trimming took off 5 bases at V and 7 bases at J, with 15 bases between the two ends. From germline, CDR1 is SGHTA and CDR2 FQGNSA. The CDR3 nucleotides are TGTGCCAGCAGCCTCGCCAGGGCAAAGGAGCAGTACTTC. This sequence encodes CASSLARAKEQYF.

The genes are TRBV18 and TRBJ1-1; 9 nucleotides align to TRBD1. Per germline, CDR1 KGHSH and CDR2 LQKENI. The V gene end was trimmed by 3 bases and the J gene end by 1 base; junction bases not matched to a gene: 3. The CDR3 is made up of 15 amino acids. The CDR3 DNA sequence: TGTGCCAGCTCACCGACGGACAGGGGGAACACTGAAGCTTTCTTT. Translation: CASSPTDRGNTEAFF. The full variable domain, its missing parts supplied by reference TRBV18 and TRBJ1-1, is NAGVMQNPRHLVRRRGQEARLRCSPMKGHSHVYWYRQLPEEGLKFMVYLQKENIIDESGMPKERFSAEFPKEGPSILRIQQVVRGDSAAYFCASSPTDRGNTEAFFGQGTRLTVV.

The chain uses TRBV2 and TRBJ2-7; the match to TRBD2 covers 8 bases. The junction had 13 bases not matched to a gene; V was cut back by 6 bases and J by 3 bases. CDR3 length: 16 amino acids. CDR1 and CDR2 from the germline V gene are SNHLY and FYNNEI. CDR3 sequence reads: CASSERVLAELYEQYF. Written as DNA, the CDR3 is TGTGCCAGCAGCGAGAGGGTACTAGCGGAGCTCTACGAGCAGTACTTC.

This rearrangement joins TRBV30 to TRBJ2-1; the match to TRBD2 covers 8 bases. Trimming took 0 bases from V and 9 from J; bases not matched to a gene: 10. CDR1 and CDR2 from the germline V gene are GTSNPN and SVGIG (reference sequence). This CDR3 region has 15 residues. CDR3 DNA sequence: TGTGCCTGGAGTGTACTAGGGACTAGTCTCACTGAGCAGTTCTTC. Amino acid sequence: CAWSVLGTSLTEQFF.

The chain joins TRBV2 to TRBJ1-6; D is unresolved. The V end lost 2 bases, the J end lost 8 bases, and 4 bases lay between the germline ends. There are 12 residues in the CDR3. Germline CDR1 is SNHLY and CDR2 is FYNNEI. Written as DNA, the CDR3 is TGTGCCAGCAGTGAATGGCATTCACCCCTCCACTTT. Protein sequence: CASSEWHSPLHF.

V usage is TRBV25-1 and J usage is TRBJ2-7, with TRBD1 matching over 8 bases. This CDR3 region has 11 residues. Germline CDR1 is MGHDK and CDR2 is SYGVNS. The ends lost 8 bases at V and 3 bases at J; junction bases unmatched: 0. The CDR3 sequence: CASDRGYEQYF. The CDR3 DNA follows: TGTGCCAGCGACAGGGGCTACGAGCAGTACTTC.

On this clone: At one end the junction does not follow the germline gene, possibly because of a read error. The chain uses TRBV29-1 and TRBJ1-1, with D perhaps TRBD1 (6 bases). This CDR3 region has 11 residues. Germline V lookup: CDR1 SQVTM, CDR2 ANQGSEA. The CDR3, as DNA: TGTATTACAGGGAGGGACACTGAAGCTTTCTTT. Residues: CITGRDTEAFF.

This rearrangement joins TRBV5-6 to TRBJ2-3, with 7 bases identical to TRBD2. V dropped 2 bases and J dropped 6; count of bases not matched to a gene: 9. Germline loops: CDR1 SGHDT, CDR2 YYEEEE. CDR3 length: 15 amino acids. The CDR3 region is CASSFRGVNADTQYF. CDR3 bases: TGTGCCAGCAGCTTTCGGGGGGTGAACGCTGATACGCAGTATTTT.

The genes are TRBV11-3 and TRBJ2-1; 8 nucleotides match TRBD2. The CDR3 extends over 14 amino acids. Germline V gene lookup returns CDR1 SGHNT and CDR2 YENEEA. J was trimmed by 15 bases and V by 4 bases; bases with no gene match: 14. CDR3 in DNA: TGTGCCAGCAGCTCCCAGCCCTCGGGGGGGCATCGGTTCTTC. This translates into CASSSQPSGGHRFF.

Here the CDR3 reads CASSKGGMCYGYTF. CDR3 nucleotides: TGTGCCAGCAGCAAAGGAGGGATGTGCTATGGCTACACCTTC. This rearrangement joins TRBV21-1 to TRBJ1-2. TRBV21-1 represents a pseudogene. The CDR3 spans 14 residues.

V gene TRBV5-5 combines with J gene TRBJ1-4; D perhaps matches TRBD1 (5 bases). The germline V and J ends were trimmed by 4 bases and 2 bases, with 12 bases remaining between them. The germline gives CDR1 SGHKS, CDR2 YYEKEE (reference sequence). The CDR3 spans 15 residues. The CDR3 DNA sequence: TGTGCCAGCAGCCCGCAGGGTCGCACTAATGAAAAACTGTTTTTT. This gives the protein CASSPQGRTNEKLFF.

The chain uses TRBV4-3 and TRBJ2-1; TRBD2 agrees at 12 bases. Germline CDR1 is LGHNA and CDR2 is YSLEER. Trimming removed 1 base from V and 10 bases from J; junction bases left unmatched: 2. This CDR3 spans 14 amino acids. For the CDR3, the DNA is TGCGCCAGCAGCCAAGGACTAGCGGGAGACGAGCAGTTCTTC. It specifies CASSQGLAGDEQFF.

The rearrangement links TRBV5-1 to TRBJ2-1; possible D gene TRBD2, 5 bases. The V and J ends lost 3 bases and 5 bases respectively, with 12 bases between them. This CDR3 comprises 14 residues. Per the germline V gene, CDR1 is SGHRS and CDR2 is YFSETQ. The CDR3 loop is CASSSLARDNEQFF. The CDR3 nucleotides are TGCGCCAGCAGCTCCTTAGCGAGGGACAATGAGCAGTTCTTC.

The gene calls are TRBV25-1 and TRBJ2-2; 11 bases are a match to TRBD2. V was pared by 7 bases and J by 3 bases, with 1 base of the junction left unmatched. Germline V gene lookup returns CDR1 MGHDK and CDR2 SYGVNS. This CDR3 has 14 amino acids. The CDR3 region is CASKLAGDTGELFF. In DNA, the CDR3 is TGTGCCAGCAAACTAGCGGGAGACACCGGGGAGCTGTTTTTT.

The chain carries TRBV28 and TRBJ2-7; no reliable D call. Trimming took off 5 bases at V and 2 bases at J, with 13 bases between the two ends. Germline V gives CDR1 MDHEN, CDR2 SYDVKM. This CDR3 spans 14 amino acids. CDR3 sequence: CASSVLVRAYEQYF. As DNA, the CDR3 is TGTGCCAGCAGTGTTTTGGTTAGAGCCTACGAGCAGTACTTC.